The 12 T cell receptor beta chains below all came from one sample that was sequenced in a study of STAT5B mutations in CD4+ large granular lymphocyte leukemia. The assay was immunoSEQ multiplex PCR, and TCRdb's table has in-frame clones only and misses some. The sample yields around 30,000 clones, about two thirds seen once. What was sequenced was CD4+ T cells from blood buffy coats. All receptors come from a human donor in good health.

CDR3 sequence: CATSRALSLEAFF. For the CDR3, the DNA is TGTGCCACCAGCAGAGCTTTATCTCTCGAAGCTTTCTTT. The V call is TRBV15, the J call TRBJ1-1; no definite D call. Trimming removed 1 base from V and 8 bases from J, with 11 bases in between. Germline lookup yields CDR1 LNHNV and CDR2 YYDKDF (reference sequence). This CDR3 comprises 13 residues.

The CDR3 loop is CASRPPGGGNQPQHF. The CDR3 DNA follows: TGTGCCAGCAGACCCCCAGGGGGAGGCAATCAGCCCCAGCATTTT. The V call is TRBV7-2, the J call TRBJ1-5; 7 bases fit TRBD1. Germline V gene sequence: CDR1 SGHTA, CDR2 FQGNSA. V shed 6 bases, J shed 2 bases, and the junction held 7 bases outside the gene matches. CDR3 size: 15 residues. Using reference TRBV7-2 and TRBJ1-5 for the parts outside the CDR3, the full variable domain is GAGVSQSPSNKVTEKGKDVELRCDPISGHTALYWYRQSLGQGLEFLIYFQGNSAPDKSGLPSDRFSAERTGGSVSTLTIQRTQQEDSAVYLCASRPPGGGNQPQHFGDGTRLSIL.

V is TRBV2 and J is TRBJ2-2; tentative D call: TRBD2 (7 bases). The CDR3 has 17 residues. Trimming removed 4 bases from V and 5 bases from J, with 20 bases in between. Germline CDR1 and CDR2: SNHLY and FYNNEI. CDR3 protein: CASSAREAGRGTGELFF. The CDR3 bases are TGTGCCAGCAGTGCTCGTGAGGCAGGGAGGGGGACCGGGGAGCTGTTTTTT.

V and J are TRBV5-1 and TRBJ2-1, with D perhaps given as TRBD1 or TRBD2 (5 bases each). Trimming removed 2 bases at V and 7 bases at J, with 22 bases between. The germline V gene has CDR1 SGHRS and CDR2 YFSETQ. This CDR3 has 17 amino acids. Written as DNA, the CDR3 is TGCGCCAGCAGCTTATCTTCCCAGGGAGTGGTGAATAATGAGCAGTTCTTC. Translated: CASSLSSQGVVNNEQFF. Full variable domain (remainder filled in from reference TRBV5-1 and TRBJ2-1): KAGVTQTPRYLIKTRGQQVTLSCSPISGHRSVSWYQQTPGQGLQFLFEYFSETQRNKGNFPGRFSGRQFSNSRSEMNVSTLELGDSALYLCASSLSSQGVVNNEQFFGPGTRLTVL.

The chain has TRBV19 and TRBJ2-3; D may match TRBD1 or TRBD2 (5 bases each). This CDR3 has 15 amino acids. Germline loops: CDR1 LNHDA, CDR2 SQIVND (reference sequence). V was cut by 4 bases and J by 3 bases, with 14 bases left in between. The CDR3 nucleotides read TGTGCCAGTAGTACGGGGCAGGGTGTAACAGATACGCAGTATTTT. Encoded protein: CASSTGQGVTDTQYF. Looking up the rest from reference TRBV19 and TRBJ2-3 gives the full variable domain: DGGITQSPKYLFRKEGQNVTLSCEQNLNHDAMYWYRQDPGQGLRLIYYSQIVNDFQKGDIAEGYSVSREKKESFPLTVTSAQKNPTAFYLCASSTGQGVTDTQYFGPGTRLTVL.

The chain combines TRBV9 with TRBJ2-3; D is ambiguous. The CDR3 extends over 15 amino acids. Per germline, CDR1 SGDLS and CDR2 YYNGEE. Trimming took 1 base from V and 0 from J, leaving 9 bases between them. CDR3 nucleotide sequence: TGTGCCAGCAGCGTAAGGATGGCGAGCACAGATACGCAGTATTTT. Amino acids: CASSVRMASTDTQYF. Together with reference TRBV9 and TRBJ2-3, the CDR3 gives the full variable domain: DSGVTQTPKHLITATGQRVTLRCSPRSGDLSVYWYQQSLDQGLQFLIQYYNGEERAKGNILERFSAQQFPDLHSELNLSSLELGDSALYFCASSVRMASTDTQYFGPGTRLTVL.

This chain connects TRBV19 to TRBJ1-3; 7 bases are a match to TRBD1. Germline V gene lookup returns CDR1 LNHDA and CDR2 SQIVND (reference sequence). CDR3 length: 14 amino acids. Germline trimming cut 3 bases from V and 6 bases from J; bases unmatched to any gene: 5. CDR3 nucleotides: TGTGCCAGTAGTATTGACAGGGAGGTAAACACCATATATTTT. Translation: CASSIDREVNTIYF.

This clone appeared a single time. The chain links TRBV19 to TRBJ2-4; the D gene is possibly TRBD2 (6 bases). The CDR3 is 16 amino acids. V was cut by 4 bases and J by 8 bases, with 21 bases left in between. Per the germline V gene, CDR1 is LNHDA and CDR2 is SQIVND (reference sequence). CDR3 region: CASSTLDRRGGDIQYF. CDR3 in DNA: TGTGCCAGTAGTACTCTAGACCGGAGGGGTGGTGACATTCAGTACTTC.

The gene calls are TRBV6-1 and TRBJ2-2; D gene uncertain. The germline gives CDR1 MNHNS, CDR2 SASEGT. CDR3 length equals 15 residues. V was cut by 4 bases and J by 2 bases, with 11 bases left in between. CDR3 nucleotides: TGTGCCAGCAGTGTTAGGACGGCTAACACCGGGGAGCTGTTTTTT. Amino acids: CASSVRTANTGELFF.

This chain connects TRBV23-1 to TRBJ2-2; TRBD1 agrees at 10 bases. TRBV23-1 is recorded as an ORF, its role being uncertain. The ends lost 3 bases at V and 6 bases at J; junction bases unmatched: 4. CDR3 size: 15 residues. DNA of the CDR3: TGCGCCAGCAGTCACCGGGACAGGGGAGCCGGGGAGCTGTTTTTT. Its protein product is CASSHRDRGAGELFF.

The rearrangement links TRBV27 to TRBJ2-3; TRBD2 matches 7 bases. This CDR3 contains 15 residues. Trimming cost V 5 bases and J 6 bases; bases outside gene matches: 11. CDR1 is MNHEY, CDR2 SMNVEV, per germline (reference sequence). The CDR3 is CASSKRLAGRDTQYF. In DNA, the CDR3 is TGTGCCAGCAGTAAGCGACTAGCTGGTAGGGATACGCAGTATTTT.

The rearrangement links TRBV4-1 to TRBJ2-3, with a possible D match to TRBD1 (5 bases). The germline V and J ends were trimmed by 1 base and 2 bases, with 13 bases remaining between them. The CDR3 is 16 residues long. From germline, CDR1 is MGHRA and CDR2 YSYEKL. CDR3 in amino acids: CASSQGRVPNTDTQYF. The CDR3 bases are TGCGCCAGCAGCCAAGGCAGGGTACCGAACACAGATACGCAGTATTTT.